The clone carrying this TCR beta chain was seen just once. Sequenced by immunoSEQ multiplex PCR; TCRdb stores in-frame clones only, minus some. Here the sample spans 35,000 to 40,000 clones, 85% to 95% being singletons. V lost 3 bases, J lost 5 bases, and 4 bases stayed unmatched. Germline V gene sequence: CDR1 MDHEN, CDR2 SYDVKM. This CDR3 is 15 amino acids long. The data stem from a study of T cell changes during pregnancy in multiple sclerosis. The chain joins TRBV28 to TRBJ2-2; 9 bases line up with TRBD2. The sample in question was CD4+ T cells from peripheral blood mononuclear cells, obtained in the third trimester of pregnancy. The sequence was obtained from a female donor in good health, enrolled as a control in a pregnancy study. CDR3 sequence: CASSFLLAGTGELFF. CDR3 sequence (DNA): TGTGCCAGCAGTTTCCTCCTAGCGGGGACCGGGGAGCTGTTTTTT.